This T cell receptor beta chain was captured in a study of blood T cell repertoires in COVID-19 (TCRdb year 2020). A note on the overall study: The collaborator samples originated in the United States, Italy and Spain and spanned the acute and convalescent phases of COVID-19. Where available, HLA class I and class II types were taken from metadata supplied by the sample provider and were not determined by assay-based typing. The samples were drawn from two sources: the first 160 participants of the ongoing ImmuneRACE study, and some 1,300 subjects contributed by 6 global collaborators. The repertoires were released in a freely available public database intended as a resource for research on the immune response to SARS-CoV-2. The prospective study material was composed of cDNA or gDNA derived from T cells, B-cell-depleted T cells, or PBMCs. Deeply sampled blood TCRbeta repertoires from subjects exposed to, actively infected with, or recovered from COVID-19 were included in the dataset. The sample metadata nearly always contained a de-identified subject ID, COVID-19 status, age in years and sex.

The collaborating institutions used their own protocols to collect whole blood in K2EDTA tubes. For TCRbeta analysis, collaborator samples were shipped as frozen whole blood, as isolated PBMCs, or as DNA extracted from either sample type. TCRbeta CDR3 regions were amplified from genomic DNA by means of the immunoSEQ Assay, a bias-controlled multiplex PCR. The paper's processing steps were these. Nucleated cell counts per sample were estimated from amplification of reference gene primers within the assay. To quantify the absolute abundance of each unique TCRbeta CDR3 rearrangement, sequence reads were collapsed and filtered. For each sample, productive Simpson clonality was calculated by taking the square root of Simpson's diversity index across productive rearrangements. Drawn from immuneACCESS, this table holds only the in-frame rearrangements with V and J called that TCRdb kept. Clones are partly lost; checked studies trace under half to an unresolved V gene and leave the rest unexplained. That table supplies the V and J calls and clone size; D and trimming were determined from the DNA. The table for this sample lists about 120,000 clones; less than 85% of them were counted only once. Under 3% of the sample rests with the top ten.

Trimming at the junction amounts to 3 bases on V and 1 base on J, and the germline ends lie 11 bases apart. From the germline V gene, CDR1 is SGHRS and CDR2 is YFSETQ. There are 15 amino acids in the CDR3, from cysteine to phenylalanine inclusive. CDR3 DNA only is kept here, 45 bases in frame from base 1. What the authors observed across the whole study: How much clinical and demographic metadata was included differed by source and by participant, and the metadata was provided uncurated.

With respect to this clone: Which antigen it targets is not known. No per-base quality is available; no much larger clone lies one base away.

The specimen sequenced was peripheral blood. The TCR originated in a man aged 25-45 years with acute or convalescent COVID-19. The rearrangement joined TRBV5-1 to TRBJ2-1, and the D gene may be TRBD2, 6 bases matching. The bases read TGCGCCAGCAGCTATACGGGGAGGTCCTACAATGAGCAGTTCTTC. The encoded protein is CASSYTGRSYNEQFF. The reference TRBV5-1 and TRBJ2-1 proteins fill in what lies around the CDR3, so the full variable domain reads KAGVTQTPRYLIKTRGQQVTLSCSPISGHRSVSWYQQTPGQGLQFLFEYFSETQRNKGNFPGRFSGRQFSNSRSEMNVSTLELGDSALYLCASSYTGRSYNEQFFGPGTRLTVL.